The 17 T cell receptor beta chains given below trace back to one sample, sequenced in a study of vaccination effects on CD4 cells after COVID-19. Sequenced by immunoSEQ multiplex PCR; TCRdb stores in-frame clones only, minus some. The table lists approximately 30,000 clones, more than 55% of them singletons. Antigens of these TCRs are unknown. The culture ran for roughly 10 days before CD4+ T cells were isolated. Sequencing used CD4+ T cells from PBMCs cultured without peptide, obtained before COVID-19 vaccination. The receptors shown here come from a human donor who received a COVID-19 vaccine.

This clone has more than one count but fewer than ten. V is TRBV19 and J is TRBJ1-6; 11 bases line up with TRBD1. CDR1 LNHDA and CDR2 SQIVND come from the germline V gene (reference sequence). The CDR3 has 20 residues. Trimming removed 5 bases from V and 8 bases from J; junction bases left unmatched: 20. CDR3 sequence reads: CASSPGQGARLRILDSPLHF. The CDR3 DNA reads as TGTGCCAGTAGTCCCGGACAGGGGGCGAGGTTAAGGATTTTGGATTCACCCCTCCACTTT.

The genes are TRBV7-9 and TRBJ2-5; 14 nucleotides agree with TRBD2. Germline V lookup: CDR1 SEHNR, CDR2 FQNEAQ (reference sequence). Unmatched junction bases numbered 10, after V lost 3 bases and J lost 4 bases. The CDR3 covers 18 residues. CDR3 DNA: TGTGCCAGCAGCTTGAAGACTAGCGGGAGGGCCGATTTAGAGACCCAGTACTTC. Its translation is CASSLKTSGRADLETQYF.

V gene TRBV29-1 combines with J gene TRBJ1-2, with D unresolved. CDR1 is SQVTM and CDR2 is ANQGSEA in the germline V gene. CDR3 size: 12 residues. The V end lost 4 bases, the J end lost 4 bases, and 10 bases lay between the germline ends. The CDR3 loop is CSVGRAGYGYTF. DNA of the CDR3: TGCAGCGTTGGGAGGGCAGGCTATGGCTACACCTTC.

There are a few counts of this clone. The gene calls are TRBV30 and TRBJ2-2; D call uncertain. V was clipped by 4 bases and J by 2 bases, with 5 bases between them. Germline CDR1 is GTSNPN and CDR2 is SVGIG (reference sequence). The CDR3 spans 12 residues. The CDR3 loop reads CAWNLNTGELFF. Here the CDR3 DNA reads TGTGCCTGGAACCTCAACACCGGGGAGCTGTTTTTT.

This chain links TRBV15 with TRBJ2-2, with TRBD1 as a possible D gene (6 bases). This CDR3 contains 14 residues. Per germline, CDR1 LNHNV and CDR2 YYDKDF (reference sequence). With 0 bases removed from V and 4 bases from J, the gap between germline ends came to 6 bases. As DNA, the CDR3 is TGTGCCACCAGCAGAGACAGGGGCACCGGGGAGCTGTTTTTT. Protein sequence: CATSRDRGTGELFF.

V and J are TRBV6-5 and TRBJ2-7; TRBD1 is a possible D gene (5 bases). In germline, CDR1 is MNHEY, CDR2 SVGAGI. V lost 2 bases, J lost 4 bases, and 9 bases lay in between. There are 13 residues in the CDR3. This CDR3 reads CASSYDREYEQYF. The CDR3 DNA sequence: TGTGCCAGCAGTTACGACAGAGAATACGAGCAGTACTTC.

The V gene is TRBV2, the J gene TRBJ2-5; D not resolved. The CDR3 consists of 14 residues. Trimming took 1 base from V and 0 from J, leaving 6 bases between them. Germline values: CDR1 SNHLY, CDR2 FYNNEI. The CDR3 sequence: CASSEGTYQETQYF. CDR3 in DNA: TGTGCCAGCAGTGAAGGCACGTACCAAGAGACCCAGTACTTC.

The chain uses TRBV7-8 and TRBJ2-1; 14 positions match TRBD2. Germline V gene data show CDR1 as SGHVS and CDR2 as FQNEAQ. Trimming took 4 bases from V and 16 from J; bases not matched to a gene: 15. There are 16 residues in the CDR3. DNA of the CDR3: TGTGCCAGCAGCTCGCTGGGAGGGACTAGCGGGAGAGGAGTATTCTTC. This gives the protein CASSSLGGTSGRGVFF.

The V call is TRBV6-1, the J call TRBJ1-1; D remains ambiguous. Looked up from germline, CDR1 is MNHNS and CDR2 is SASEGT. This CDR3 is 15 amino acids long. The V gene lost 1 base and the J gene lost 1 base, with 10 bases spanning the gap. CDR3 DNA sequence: TGTGCCAGCAGTGAAGTCAACGGCCCGAACACTGAAGCTTTCTTT. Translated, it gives CASSEVNGPNTEAFF.

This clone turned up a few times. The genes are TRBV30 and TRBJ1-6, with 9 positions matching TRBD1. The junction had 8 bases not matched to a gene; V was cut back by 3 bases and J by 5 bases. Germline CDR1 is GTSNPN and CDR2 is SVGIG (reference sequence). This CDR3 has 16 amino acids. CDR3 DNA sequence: TGTGCCTGGAGCCGGGACAGGGCCGCTAATAATTCACCCCTCCACTTT. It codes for CAWSRDRAANNSPLHF.

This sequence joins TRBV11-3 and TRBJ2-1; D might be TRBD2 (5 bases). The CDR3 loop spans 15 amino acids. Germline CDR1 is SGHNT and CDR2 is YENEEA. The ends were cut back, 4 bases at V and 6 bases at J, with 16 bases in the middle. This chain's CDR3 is CASSSGPGGINEQFF. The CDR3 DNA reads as TGTGCCAGCAGCTCGGGCCCAGGAGGAATCAATGAGCAGTTCTTC.

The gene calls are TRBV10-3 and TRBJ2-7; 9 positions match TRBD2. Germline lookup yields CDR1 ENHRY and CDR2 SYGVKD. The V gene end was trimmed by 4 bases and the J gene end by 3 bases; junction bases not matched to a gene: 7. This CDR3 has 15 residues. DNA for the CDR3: TGTGCCATCAGTGCTTGGCTAGCGGGACGCTACGAGCAGTACTTC. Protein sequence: CAISAWLAGRYEQYF.

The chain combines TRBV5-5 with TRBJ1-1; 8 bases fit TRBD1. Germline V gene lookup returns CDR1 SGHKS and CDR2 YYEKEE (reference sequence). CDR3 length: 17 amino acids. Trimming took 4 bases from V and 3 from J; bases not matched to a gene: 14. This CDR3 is CASSRTGRFQGDTEAFF. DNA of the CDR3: TGTGCCAGCAGCCGGACAGGGAGGTTTCAAGGGGACACTGAAGCTTTCTTT.

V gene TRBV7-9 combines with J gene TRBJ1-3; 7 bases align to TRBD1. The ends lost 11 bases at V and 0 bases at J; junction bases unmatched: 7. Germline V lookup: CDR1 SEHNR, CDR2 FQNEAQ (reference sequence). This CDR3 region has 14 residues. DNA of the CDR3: TGTGCCTTGGGACAGCCGAGCTCTGGAAACACCATATATTTT. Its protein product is CALGQPSSGNTIYF.

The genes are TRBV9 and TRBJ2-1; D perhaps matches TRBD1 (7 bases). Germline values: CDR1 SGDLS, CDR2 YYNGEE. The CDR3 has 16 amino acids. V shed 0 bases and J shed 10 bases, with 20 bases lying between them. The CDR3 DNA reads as TGTGCCAGCAGCGTAGGATCTCCTATGCAGGGGGGAGAGCAGTTCTTC. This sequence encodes CASSVGSPMQGGEQFF. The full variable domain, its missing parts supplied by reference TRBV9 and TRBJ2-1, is DSGVTQTPKHLITATGQRVTLRCSPRSGDLSVYWYQQSLDQGLQFLIQYYNGEERAKGNILERFSAQQFPDLHSELNLSSLELGDSALYFCASSVGSPMQGGEQFFGPGTRLTVL.

The CDR3 nucleotides read TGTGCCAGCAGTTACGTAGCGGGGAAGGGCGGGGAGCTGTTTTTT. Encoded protein: CASSYVAGKGGELFF. The chain joins TRBV6-6 to TRBJ2-2; TRBD2 matches at 8 bases. V was pared by 2 bases and J by 7 bases, with 6 bases of the junction left unmatched. The CDR3 has 15 residues. CDR1 is MNHNY and CDR2 is SVGAGI in the germline V gene (reference sequence).

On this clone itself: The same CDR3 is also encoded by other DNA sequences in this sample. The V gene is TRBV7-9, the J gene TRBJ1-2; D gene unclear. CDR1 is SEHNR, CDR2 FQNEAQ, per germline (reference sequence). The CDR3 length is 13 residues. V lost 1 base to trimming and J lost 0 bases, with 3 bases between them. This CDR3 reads CASSLGTNYGYTF. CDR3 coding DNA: TGTGCCAGCAGCTTAGGGACTAACTATGGCTACACCTTC.